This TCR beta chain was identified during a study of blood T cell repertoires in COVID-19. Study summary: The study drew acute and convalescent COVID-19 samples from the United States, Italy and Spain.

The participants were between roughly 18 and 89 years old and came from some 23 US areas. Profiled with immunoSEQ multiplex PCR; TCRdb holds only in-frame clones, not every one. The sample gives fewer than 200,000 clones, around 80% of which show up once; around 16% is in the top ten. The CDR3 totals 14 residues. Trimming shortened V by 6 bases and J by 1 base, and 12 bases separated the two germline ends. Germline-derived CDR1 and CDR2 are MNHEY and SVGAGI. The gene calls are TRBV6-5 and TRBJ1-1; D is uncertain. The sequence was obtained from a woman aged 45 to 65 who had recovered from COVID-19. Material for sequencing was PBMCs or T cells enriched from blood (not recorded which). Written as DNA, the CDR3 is TGTGCCAGCAGCCCCACCTATAGGAACACTGAAGCTTTCTTT. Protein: CASSPTYRNTEAFF.